This TCR beta chain was captured by sequencing in a study of cytomegalovirus exposure and HLA in healthy donors. Notes on the study in general: Common viral pathogens seemed to be connected with several of the most significant clusters, according to a later analysis. The study had only CMV serostatus as immune exposure information.

This CDR3 is built from 12 residues. V was trimmed by 4 bases and J by 3 bases, leaving 7 bases between them. Looked up from germline, CDR1 is KGHSH and CDR2 is LQKENI. To note about this clone: As yet, its antigen is unknown.

13 Jbeta primers and 60 Vbeta primers were used for the PCR. Sequenced by immunoSEQ multiplex PCR; TCRdb stores in-frame clones only, minus some. Of 120,000 to 150,000 clones listed, 76% are singletons. The source of this sequence is a man aged 18 to 29 in good health and CMV-seronegative. The sequencing sample was made of PBMCs. The V and J genes are TRBV18 and TRBJ2-7; TRBD2 might be the D (5 bases). The CDR3 protein is CASSLDYYEQYF. CDR3 DNA sequence: TGTGCCAGCTCACTCGACTACTACGAGCAGTACTTC.